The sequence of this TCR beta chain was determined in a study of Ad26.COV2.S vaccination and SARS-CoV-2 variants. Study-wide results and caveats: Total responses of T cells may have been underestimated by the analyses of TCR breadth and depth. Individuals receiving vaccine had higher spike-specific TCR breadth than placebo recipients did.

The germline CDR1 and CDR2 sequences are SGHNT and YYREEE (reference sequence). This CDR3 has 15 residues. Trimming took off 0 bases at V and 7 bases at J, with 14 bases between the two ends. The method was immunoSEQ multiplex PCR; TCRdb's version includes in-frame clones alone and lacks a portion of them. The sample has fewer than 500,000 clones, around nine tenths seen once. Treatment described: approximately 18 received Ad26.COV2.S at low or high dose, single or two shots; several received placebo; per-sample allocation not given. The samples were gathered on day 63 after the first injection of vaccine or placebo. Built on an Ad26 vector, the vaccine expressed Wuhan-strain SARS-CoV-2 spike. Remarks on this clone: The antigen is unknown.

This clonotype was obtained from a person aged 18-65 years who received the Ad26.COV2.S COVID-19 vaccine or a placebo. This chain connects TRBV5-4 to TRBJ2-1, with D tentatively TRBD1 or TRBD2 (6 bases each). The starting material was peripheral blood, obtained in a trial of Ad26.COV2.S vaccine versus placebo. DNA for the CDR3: TGTGCCAGCAGCTTGGAGGCGGGAAGGGGGAATGAGCAGTTCTTC. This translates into CASSLEAGRGNEQFF. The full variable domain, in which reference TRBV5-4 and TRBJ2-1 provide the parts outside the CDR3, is ETGVTQSPTHLIKTRGQQVTLRCSSQSGHNTVSWYQQALGQGPQFIFQYYREEENGRGNFPPRFSGLQFPNYSSELNVNALELDDSALYLCASSLEAGRGNEQFFGPGTRLTVL.